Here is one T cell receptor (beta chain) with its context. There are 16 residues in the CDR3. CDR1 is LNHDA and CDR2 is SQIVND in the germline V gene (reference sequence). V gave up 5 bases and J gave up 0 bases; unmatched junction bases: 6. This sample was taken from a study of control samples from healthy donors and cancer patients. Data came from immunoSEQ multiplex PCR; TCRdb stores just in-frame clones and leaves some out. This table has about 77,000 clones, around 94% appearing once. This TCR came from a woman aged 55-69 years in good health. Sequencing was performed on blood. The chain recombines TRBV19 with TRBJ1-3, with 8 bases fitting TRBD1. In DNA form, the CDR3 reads TGTGCCAGTAGTTTATCCGGGACAGGCTCTGGAAACACCATATATTTT. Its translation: CASSLSGTGSGNTIYF.